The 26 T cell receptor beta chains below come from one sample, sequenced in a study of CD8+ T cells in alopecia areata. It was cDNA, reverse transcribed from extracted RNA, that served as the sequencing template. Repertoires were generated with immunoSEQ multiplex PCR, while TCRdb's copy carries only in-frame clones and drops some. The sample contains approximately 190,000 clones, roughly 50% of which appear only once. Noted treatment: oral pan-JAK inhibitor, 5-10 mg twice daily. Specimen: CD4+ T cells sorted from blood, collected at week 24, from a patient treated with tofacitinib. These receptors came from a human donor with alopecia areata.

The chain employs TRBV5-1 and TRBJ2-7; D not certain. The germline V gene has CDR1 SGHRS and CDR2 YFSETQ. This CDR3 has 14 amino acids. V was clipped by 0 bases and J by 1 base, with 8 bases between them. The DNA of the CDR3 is TGCGCCAGCAGCTTGGCCCCAGATTCCTACGAGCAGTACTTC. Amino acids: CASSLAPDSYEQYF.

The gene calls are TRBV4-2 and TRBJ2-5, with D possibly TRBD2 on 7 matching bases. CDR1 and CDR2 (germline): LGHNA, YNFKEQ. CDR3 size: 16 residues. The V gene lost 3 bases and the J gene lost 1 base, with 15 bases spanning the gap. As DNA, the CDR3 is TGTGCCAGCAGCCACTTAGGGGGGGTACTCCAAGAGACCCAGTACTTC. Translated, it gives CASSHLGGVLQETQYF.

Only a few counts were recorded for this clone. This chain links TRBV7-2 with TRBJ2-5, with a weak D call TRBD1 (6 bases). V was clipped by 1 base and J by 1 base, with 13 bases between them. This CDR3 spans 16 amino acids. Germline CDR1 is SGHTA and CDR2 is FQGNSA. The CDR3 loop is CASSLDPGGLQETQYF. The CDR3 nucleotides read TGTGCCAGCAGCTTAGACCCTGGGGGCCTCCAAGAGACCCAGTACTTC.

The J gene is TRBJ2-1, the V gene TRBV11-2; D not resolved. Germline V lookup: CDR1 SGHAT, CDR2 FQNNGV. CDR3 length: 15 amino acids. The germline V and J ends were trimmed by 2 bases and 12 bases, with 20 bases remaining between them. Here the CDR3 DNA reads TGTGCCAGCAGCTTACACGCCGGGCTCCAAGTAGCGCAGTTCTTC. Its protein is CASSLHAGLQVAQFF. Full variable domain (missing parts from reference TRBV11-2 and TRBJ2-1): EAGVAQSPRYKIIEKRQSVAFWCNPISGHATLYWYQQILGQGPKLLIQFQNNGVVDDSQLPKDRFSAERLKGVDSTLKIQPAKLEDSAVYLCASSLHAGLQVAQFFGPGTRLTVL.

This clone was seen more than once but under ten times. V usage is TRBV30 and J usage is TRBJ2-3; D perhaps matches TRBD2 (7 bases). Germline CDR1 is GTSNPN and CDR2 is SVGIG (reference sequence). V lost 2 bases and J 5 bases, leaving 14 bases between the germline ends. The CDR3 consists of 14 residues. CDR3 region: CAWSLGGAGDTQYF. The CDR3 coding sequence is TGTGCCTGGAGTCTAGGGGGGGCTGGAGATACGCAGTATTTT.

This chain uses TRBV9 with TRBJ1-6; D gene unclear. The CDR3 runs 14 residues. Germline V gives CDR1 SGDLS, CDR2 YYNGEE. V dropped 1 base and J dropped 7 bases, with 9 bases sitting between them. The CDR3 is CASSVNWGNSPLHF. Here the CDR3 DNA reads TGTGCCAGCAGCGTAAACTGGGGAAATTCACCCCTCCACTTT.

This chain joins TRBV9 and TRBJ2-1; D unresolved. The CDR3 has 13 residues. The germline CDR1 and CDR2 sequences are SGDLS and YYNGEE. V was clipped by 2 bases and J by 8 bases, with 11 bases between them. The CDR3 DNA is TGTGCCAGCAGCGTTTCCGAGGCGGATGAGCAGTTCTTC. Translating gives CASSVSEADEQFF.

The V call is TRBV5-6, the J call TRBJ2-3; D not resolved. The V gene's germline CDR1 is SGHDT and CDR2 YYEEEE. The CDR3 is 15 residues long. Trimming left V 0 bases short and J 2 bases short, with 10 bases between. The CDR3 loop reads CASSLAVKFTDTQYF. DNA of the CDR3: TGTGCCAGCAGCTTGGCCGTGAAATTCACAGATACGCAGTATTTT.

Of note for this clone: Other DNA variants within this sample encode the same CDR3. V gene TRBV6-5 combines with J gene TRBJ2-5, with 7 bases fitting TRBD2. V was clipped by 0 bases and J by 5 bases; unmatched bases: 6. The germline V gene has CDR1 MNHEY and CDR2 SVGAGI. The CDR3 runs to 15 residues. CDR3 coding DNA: TGTGCCAGCAGTTACTCGTCGGGAGGAAGGGAGACCCAGTACTTC. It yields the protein CASSYSSGGRETQYF.

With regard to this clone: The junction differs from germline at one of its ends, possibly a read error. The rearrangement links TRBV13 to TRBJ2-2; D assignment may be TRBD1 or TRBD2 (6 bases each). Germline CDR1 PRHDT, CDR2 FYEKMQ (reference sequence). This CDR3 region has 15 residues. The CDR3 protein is CASSLGQGGTGGLFF. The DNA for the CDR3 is TGTGCCAGCAGCTTAGGACAGGGAGGAACCGGGGGGCTGTTTTTT.

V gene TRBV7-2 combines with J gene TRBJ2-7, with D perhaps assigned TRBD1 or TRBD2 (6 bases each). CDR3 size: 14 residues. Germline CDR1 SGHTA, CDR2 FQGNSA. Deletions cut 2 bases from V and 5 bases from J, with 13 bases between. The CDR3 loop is CASSLTYREDEQYF. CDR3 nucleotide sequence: TGTGCCAGCAGCTTAACGTACAGGGAGGACGAGCAGTACTTC.

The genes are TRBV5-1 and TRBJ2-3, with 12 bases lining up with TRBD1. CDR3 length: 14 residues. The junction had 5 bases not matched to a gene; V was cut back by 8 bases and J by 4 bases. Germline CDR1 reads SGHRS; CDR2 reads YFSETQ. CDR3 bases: TGCGCCAGTACCGGGACAGGGGGCCCAGATACGCAGTATTTT. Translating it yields CASTGTGGPDTQYF.

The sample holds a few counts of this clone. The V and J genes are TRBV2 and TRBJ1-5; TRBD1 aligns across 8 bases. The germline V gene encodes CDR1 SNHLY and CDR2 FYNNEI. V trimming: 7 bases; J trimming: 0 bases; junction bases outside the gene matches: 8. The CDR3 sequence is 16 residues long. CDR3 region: CASNQDRAASNQPQHF. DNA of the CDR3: TGTGCCAGCAACCAGGACAGGGCGGCTAGCAATCAGCCCCAGCATTTT.

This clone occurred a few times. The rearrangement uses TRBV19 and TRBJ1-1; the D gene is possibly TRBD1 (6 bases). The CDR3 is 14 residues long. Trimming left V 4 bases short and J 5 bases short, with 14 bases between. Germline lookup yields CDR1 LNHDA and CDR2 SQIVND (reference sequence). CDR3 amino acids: CASSTDRMGTEAFF. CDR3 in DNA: TGTGCCAGTAGTACCGACAGGATGGGAACTGAAGCTTTCTTT.

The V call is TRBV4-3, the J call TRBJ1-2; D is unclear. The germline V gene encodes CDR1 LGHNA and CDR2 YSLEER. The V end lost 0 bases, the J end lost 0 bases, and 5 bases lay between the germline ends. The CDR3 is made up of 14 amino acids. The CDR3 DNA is TGCGCCAGCAGCCAAGATTACACTAACTATGGCTACACCTTC. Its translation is CASSQDYTNYGYTF.

The CDR3 nucleotides are TGTGCCTGGAGTGATAACCCTTTGAACACTGAAGCTTTCTTT. Protein sequence: CAWSDNPLNTEAFF. V usage is TRBV30 and J usage is TRBJ1-1; no clear D gene. Trimming removed 1 base at V and 0 bases at J, with 9 bases between. Germline V CDR1 and CDR2: GTSNPN, SVGIG (reference sequence). The CDR3 has 14 amino acids.

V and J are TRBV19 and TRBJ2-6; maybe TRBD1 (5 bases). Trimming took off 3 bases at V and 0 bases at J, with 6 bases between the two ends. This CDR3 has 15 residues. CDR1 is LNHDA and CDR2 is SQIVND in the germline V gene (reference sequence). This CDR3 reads CASSIQGSGANVLTF. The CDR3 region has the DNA TGTGCCAGTAGTATTCAGGGCTCTGGGGCCAACGTCCTGACTTTC.

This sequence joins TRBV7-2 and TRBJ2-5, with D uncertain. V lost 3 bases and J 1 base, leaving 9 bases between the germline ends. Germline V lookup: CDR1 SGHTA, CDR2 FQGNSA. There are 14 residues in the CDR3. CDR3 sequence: CASSLRGTQETQYF. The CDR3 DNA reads TGTGCCAGCAGCTTGCGAGGAACCCAAGAGACCCAGTACTTC.

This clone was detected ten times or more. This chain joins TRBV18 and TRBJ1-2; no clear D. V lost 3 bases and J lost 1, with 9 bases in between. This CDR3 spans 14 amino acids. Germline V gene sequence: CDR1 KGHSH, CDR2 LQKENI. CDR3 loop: CASSPRSHNYGYTF. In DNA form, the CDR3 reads TGTGCCAGCTCACCTAGATCCCATAACTATGGCTACACCTTC.

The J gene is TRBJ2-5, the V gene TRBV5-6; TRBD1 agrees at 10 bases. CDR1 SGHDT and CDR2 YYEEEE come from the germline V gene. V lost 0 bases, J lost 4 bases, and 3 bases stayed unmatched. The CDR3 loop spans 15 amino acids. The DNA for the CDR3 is TGTGCCAGCAGCTTGGCGCGGACAGGGGGAGAGACCCAGTACTTC. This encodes CASSLARTGGETQYF. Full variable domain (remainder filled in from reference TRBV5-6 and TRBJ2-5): DAGVTQSPTHLIKTRGQQVTLRCSPKSGHDTVSWYQQALGQGPQFIFQYYEEEERQRGNFPDRFSGHQFPNYSSELNVNALLLGDSALYLCASSLARTGGETQYFGPGTRLLVL.

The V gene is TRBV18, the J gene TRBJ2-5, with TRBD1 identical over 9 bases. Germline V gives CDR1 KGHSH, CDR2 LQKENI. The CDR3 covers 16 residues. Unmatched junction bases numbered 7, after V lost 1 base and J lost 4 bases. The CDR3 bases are TGTGCCAGCTCACCACGACCGGGACAGGGCAGAGAGACCCAGTACTTC. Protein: CASSPRPGQGRETQYF.

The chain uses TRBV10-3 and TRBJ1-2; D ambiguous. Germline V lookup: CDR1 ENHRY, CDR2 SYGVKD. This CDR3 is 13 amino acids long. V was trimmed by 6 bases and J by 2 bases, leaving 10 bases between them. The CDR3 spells CAISLGNNYGYTF. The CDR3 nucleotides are TGTGCCATCAGCTTAGGGAACAACTATGGCTACACCTTC.

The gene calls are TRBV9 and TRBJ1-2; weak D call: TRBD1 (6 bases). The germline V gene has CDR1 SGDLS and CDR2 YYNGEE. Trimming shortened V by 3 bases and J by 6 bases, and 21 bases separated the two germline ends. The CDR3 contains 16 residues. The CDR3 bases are TGTGCCAGCAGCGCTACTCTGGGACATGAGTCTGATGGCTACACCTTC. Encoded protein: CASSATLGHESDGYTF.

For the CDR3, the DNA is TGCAGTGCTGGCGGGGCCTACGAGCAGTACTTC. This translates into CSAGGAYEQYF. The V and J genes are TRBV20-1 and TRBJ2-7; D is perhaps TRBD2 (6 bases). The V and J ends lost 5 bases and 2 bases respectively, with 7 bases between them. This CDR3 has 11 residues. The germline V gene has CDR1 DFQATT and CDR2 SNEGSKA (reference sequence).

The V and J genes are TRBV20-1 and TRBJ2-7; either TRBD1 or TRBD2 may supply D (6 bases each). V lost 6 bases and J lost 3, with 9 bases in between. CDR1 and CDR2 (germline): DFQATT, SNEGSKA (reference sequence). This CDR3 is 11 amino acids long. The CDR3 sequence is CSAEGGYEQYF. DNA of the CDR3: TGCAGTGCGGAGGGGGGCTACGAGCAGTACTTC.

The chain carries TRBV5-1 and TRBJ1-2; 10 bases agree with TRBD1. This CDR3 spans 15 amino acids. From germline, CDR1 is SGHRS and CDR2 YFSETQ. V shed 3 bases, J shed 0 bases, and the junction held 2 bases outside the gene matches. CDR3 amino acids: CASSWTGGANYGYTF. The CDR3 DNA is TGCGCCAGCAGCTGGACAGGGGGAGCTAACTATGGCTACACCTTC. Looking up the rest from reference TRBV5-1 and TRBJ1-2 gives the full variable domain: KAGVTQTPRYLIKTRGQQVTLSCSPISGHRSVSWYQQTPGQGLQFLFEYFSETQRNKGNFPGRFSGRQFSNSRSEMNVSTLELGDSALYLCASSWTGGANYGYTFGSGTRLTVV.